The source of this TCR beta chain is a study of cytomegalovirus exposure and HLA in healthy donors. This CDR3 spans 13 amino acids. Per the germline V gene, CDR1 is SGHTS and CDR2 is YDEGEE. The ends were cut back, 1 base at V and 1 base at J, with 5 bases in the middle. PCR involved 60 Vbeta and 13 Jbeta primers. The data were produced by immunoSEQ multiplex PCR, yet TCRdb's version contains in-frame clones alone and is incomplete. The data hold about 110,000 clones, with 76% observed a single time. This clone has just one count. Sequenced: PBMCs. The sequence was obtained from a man aged 40-50 years in good health and CMV-seropositive. V usage is TRBV5-8 and J usage is TRBJ1-1; a weak D match, TRBD1 (5 bases). CDR3 loop: CASSLTGNTEAFF. CDR3 sequence (DNA): TGTGCCAGCAGCTTGACAGGGAACACTGAAGCTTTCTTT.